The 14 T cell receptor beta chains presented below share a single source sample, sequenced in a study of human T cells and chemical hapten exposure. Time point reported: patch test 1, 2 weeks after DPC sensitization. Treatment specified: therapeutic diphenylcyclopropenone sensitization with weekly scalp DPC. TCRdb reprocessed the RACE reads with MiXCR, giving one entry per CDR3 protein. The data hold about 360,000 distinct CDR3 sequences, with more than 4.5% observed a single time. Sequenced material: whole blood, taken in connection with sensitization to the hapten diphenylcyclopropenone (DPC). Receptors were obtained from a woman aged 50 to 65 with alopecia areata. Some clones in this sample may be carry-over from other donors' samples.

This clonotype was seen at least ten times. The chain joins TRBV28 to TRBJ1-1; 8 bases map to TRBD1. This CDR3 spans 13 amino acids. Germline values: CDR1 MDHEN, CDR2 SYDVKM. The ends lost 4 bases at V and 9 bases at J; junction bases unmatched: 7. DNA for the CDR3: TGTGCCAGCAGTTCAGGACAGGGCAGGCAAGCTTTCTTT. Amino acids: CASSSGQGRQAFF.

At least ten counts were recorded for this clonotype. V gene TRBV7-8 combines with J gene TRBJ1-4; no clear D gene. V lost 2 bases to trimming and J lost 0 bases, with 4 bases between them. CDR1 is SGHVS, CDR2 FQNEAQ, per germline. The CDR3 totals 14 residues. CDR3 nucleotides: TGTGCCAGCAGCTTAACAGCAACTAATGAAAAACTGTTTTTT. Its protein is CASSLTATNEKLFF. Full variable domain (missing parts from reference TRBV7-8 and TRBJ1-4): GAGVSQSPRYKVAKRGQDVALRCDPISGHVSLFWYQQALGQGPEFLTYFQNEAQLDKSGLPSDRFFAERPEGSVSTLKIQRTQQEDSAVYLCASSLTATNEKLFFGSGTQLSVL.

This clonotype was detected ten times or more. The chain has TRBV6-6 and TRBJ2-1; 14 nucleotides match TRBD2. The CDR3 is made up of 17 amino acids. Germline trimming cut 8 bases from V and 1 base from J; bases unmatched to any gene: 7. Germline lookup yields CDR1 MNHNY and CDR2 SVGAGI (reference sequence). The CDR3 DNA is TGTGCCAGCGCCGGGACTAGCGGGGGCCATTCCTACAATGAGCAGTTCTTC. Its protein is CASAGTSGGHSYNEQFF.

This clonotype was found many times. The genes are TRBV29-1 and TRBJ2-2; either TRBD1 or TRBD2 may fit D (5 bases each). Per the germline V gene, CDR1 is SQVTM and CDR2 is ANQGSEA. The CDR3 is made up of 16 amino acids. V was clipped by 6 bases and J by 1 base, with 18 bases between them. This chain's CDR3 is CSVPTVRDGNTGELFF. CDR3 coding DNA: TGCAGCGTCCCGACGGTCCGGGACGGGAACACCGGGGAGCTGTTTTTT.

This clonotype was found a few times. The chain links TRBV27 to TRBJ1-2; D not resolved. This CDR3 contains 15 residues. Germline lookup yields CDR1 MNHEY and CDR2 SMNVEV (reference sequence). V lost 7 bases and J lost 0, with 15 bases in between. Here the CDR3 reads CASTYRAGSNYGYTF. For the CDR3, the DNA is TGTGCCAGCACTTATCGGGCAGGCTCTAACTATGGCTACACCTTC.

At least ten counts were recorded for this clonotype. This chain links TRBV7-2 with TRBJ1-2; D is unclear. Trimming took off 3 bases at V and 8 bases at J, with 13 bases between the two ends. The germline V gene encodes CDR1 SGHTA and CDR2 FQGNSA. This CDR3 has 13 amino acids. CDR3 in DNA: TGTGCCAGCAGCTTGAGGGAAACAAGGGGCTACACCTTC. It encodes CASSLRETRGYTF.

In this sample, this clonotype turned up many times. The V call is TRBV5-1, the J call TRBJ2-3; 9 positions match TRBD2. The germline V gene has CDR1 SGHRS and CDR2 YFSETQ. The CDR3 contains 16 residues. With 4 bases clipped from V and 7 bases from J, the junction kept 13 bases outside the gene matches. CDR3: CASSAKGQAGGYTQYF. CDR3 nucleotides: TGCGCCAGCAGCGCAAAGGGACAAGCGGGGGGTTATACGCAGTATTTT. The variable domain in full, with the rest retrieved from reference TRBV5-1 and TRBJ2-3, is KAGVTQTPRYLIKTRGQQVTLSCSPISGHRSVSWYQQTPGQGLQFLFEYFSETQRNKGNFPGRFSGRQFSNSRSEMNVSTLELGDSALYLCASSAKGQAGGYTQYFGPGTRLTVL.

In this sample, this clonotype turned up a few times. The chain is built from TRBV6-4 and TRBJ1-3; D unresolved. Per germline, CDR1 MRHNA and CDR2 SNTAGT. V was pared by 6 bases and J by 4 bases, with 10 bases between. This CDR3 comprises 13 residues. CDR3 in DNA: TGTGCCAGCAGGGAAACTCAGGGAAACACCATATATTTT. Its protein is CASRETQGNTIYF.

This clonotype was observed at least ten times. This rearrangement joins TRBV12-3 or TRBV12-4 to TRBJ1-5, with a possible D match to TRBD1 (6 bases). The CDR3 is made up of 17 amino acids. The germline V and J ends were trimmed by 10 bases and 1 base, with 23 bases remaining between them. The CDR3 DNA reads as TGTGCCACCGCAGTTTATGTGCCCGGGACAAGCAATCAGCCCCAGCATTTT. Translating it yields CATAVYVPGTSNQPQHF.

This clonotype occurred a few times. The V call is TRBV4-2, the J call TRBJ2-7; D is perhaps TRBD1 or TRBD2 (6 bases each). The CDR3 spans 15 residues. Trimming pared 0 bases from V and 1 base from J, leaving 10 bases between. Germline CDR1 and CDR2: LGHNA and YNFKEQ. The CDR3 loop reads CASSQEGGGSYEQYF. As DNA, the CDR3 is TGTGCCAGCAGCCAAGAGGGGGGCGGTTCCTACGAGCAGTACTTC.

This clonotype has more than one count but fewer than ten. The gene calls are TRBV7-7 and TRBJ2-7, with D tentatively TRBD1 (6 bases). CDR3 length: 15 residues. Germline CDR1 is SSHAT and CDR2 is FNYEAQ (reference sequence). V shed 1 base and J shed 0 bases, with 10 bases lying between them. This CDR3 is CASSLGRTDSYEQYF. The CDR3, as DNA: TGTGCCAGCAGCTTAGGACGGACAGACTCCTACGAGCAGTACTTC.

This clonotype was picked up many times. The V and J genes are TRBV5-6 and TRBJ2-3, with D perhaps assigned TRBD1 or TRBD2 (5 bases each). The CDR3 sequence is 16 residues long. CDR1 and CDR2 from the germline V gene are SGHDT and YYEEEE. Trimming stripped 5 bases from V and 2 bases from J, with 18 bases between. The CDR3: CASRPSGTRATDTQYF. For the CDR3, the DNA is TGTGCCAGCAGACCCTCCGGGACCCGAGCCACAGATACGCAGTATTTT.

This clonotype was recorded at least ten times. The chain recombines TRBV7-9 with TRBJ2-5, with D possibly TRBD1 on 5 matching bases. CDR1 and CDR2 from the germline V gene are SEHNR and FQNEAQ (reference sequence). With 5 bases removed from V and 1 base from J, the gap between germline ends came to 14 bases. The length of the CDR3 is 15 residues. The CDR3 reads CASSLRGAFQETQYF. The CDR3 DNA reads TGTGCCAGCAGCCTGCGTGGGGCCTTCCAAGAGACCCAGTACTTC. The whole variable domain, filled in from reference TRBV7-9 and TRBJ2-5, reads DTGVSQNPRHKITKRGQNVTFRCDPISEHNRLYWYRQTLGQGPEFLTYFQNEAQLEKSRLLSDRFSAERPKGSFSTLEIQRTEQGDSAMYLCASSLRGAFQETQYFGPGTRLLVL.

There are many counts of this clonotype. The CDR3 bases are TGCGCCAGCAGCCAAGCGGTAGAACAGCCCCAGCATTTT. Translating it yields CASSQAVEQPQHF. This sequence joins TRBV4-3 and TRBJ1-5, with D uncertain. Germline CDR1 is LGHNA and CDR2 is YSLEER. Between the trimmed V and J ends, which lost 1 base and 7 bases, there was a span of 8 bases. This CDR3 has 13 residues.